This TCR beta chain appears in the sequencing data of a study of CD8+ T cells in alopecia areata. Treatment indicated: oral pan-JAK inhibitor, 5-10 mg twice daily. From alopecia areata patients, lesional scalp punch biopsies and peripheral blood were collected. This clone was picked up a small number of times. It was cDNA, reverse transcribed from extracted RNA, that served as the sequencing template. Repertoires were generated with immunoSEQ multiplex PCR, while TCRdb's copy carries only in-frame clones and drops some. The data contain 180,000 or so clones, roughly 60% of them singletons. The germline CDR1 and CDR2 sequences are ENHRY and SYGVKD. The CDR3 spans 14 residues. V lost 9 bases to trimming and J lost 0 bases, with 11 bases between them.

The rearrangement uses TRBV10-3 and TRBJ2-2; a weak D match, TRBD1 (6 bases). The source material was CD4+ T cells sorted from blood, sampled at week 24, from a patient treated with tofacitinib. The clonotype was recovered from a human donor with alopecia areata. CDR3 nucleotides: TGTGCCATAAGGACAGATTCGAACACCGGGGAGCTGTTTTTT. Residues: CAIRTDSNTGELFF.